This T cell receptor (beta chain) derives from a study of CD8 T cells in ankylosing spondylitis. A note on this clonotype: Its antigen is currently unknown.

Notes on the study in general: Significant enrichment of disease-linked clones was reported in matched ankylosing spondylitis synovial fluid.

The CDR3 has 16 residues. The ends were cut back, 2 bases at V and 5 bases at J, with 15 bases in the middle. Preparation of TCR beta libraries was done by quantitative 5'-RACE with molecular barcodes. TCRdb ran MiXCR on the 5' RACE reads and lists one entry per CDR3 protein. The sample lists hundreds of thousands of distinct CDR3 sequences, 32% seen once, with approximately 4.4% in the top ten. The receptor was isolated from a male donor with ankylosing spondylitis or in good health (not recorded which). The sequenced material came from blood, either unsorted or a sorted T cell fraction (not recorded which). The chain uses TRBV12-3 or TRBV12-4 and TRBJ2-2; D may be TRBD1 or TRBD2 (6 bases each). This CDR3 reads CASSLFGGRSTGELFF. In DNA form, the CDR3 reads TGTGCCAGCAGTTTATTCGGGGGCCGGAGTACCGGGGAGCTGTTTTTT.